The clone carrying this T cell receptor (beta chain) was found a few times. V was clipped by 2 bases and J by 2 bases, with 10 bases between them. Germline lookup yields CDR1 SGHRS and CDR2 YFSETQ. There are 14 residues in the CDR3. TCRdb re-analysed the 5' RACE reads in MiXCR, keeping a single row per CDR3 protein. The data contain a few hundred thousand distinct CDR3 sequences, over 4% of them singletons. The data belong to a study of T cells after yellow fever vaccination. The sequences come from PBMCs, collected 5 days after the yellow fever booster vaccination. The TCR comes from a man between 18 and 29 years old who received the YFV17D yellow fever vaccine. The gene calls are TRBV5-1 and TRBJ2-5; possible D gene TRBD1, 6 bases. The CDR3 is CASSFGQLQETQYF. CDR3 bases: TGCGCCAGCAGCTTCGGACAGCTTCAAGAGACCCAGTACTTC.